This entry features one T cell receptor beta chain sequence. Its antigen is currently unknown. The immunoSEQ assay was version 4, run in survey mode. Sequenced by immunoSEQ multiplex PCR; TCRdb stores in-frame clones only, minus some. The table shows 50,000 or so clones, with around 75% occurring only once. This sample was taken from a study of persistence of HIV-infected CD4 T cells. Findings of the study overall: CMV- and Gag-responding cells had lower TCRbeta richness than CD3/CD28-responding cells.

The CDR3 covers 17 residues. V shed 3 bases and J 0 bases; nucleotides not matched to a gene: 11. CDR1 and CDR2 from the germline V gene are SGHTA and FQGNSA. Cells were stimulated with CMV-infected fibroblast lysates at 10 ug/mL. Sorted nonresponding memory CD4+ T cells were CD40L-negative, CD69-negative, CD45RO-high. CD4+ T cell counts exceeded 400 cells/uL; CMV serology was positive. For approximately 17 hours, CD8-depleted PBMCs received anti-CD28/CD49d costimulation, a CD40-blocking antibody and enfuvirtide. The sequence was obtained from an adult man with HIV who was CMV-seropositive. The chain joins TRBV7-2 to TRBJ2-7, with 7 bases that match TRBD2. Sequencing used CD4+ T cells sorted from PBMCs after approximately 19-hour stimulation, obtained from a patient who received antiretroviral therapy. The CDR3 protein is CASSFVASGFGSYEQYF. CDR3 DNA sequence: TGTGCCAGCAGCTTCGTGGCTAGCGGATTCGGCTCCTACGAGCAGTACTTC. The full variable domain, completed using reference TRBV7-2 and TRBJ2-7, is GAGVSQSPSNKVTEKGKDVELRCDPISGHTALYWYRQSLGQGLEFLIYFQGNSAPDKSGLPSDRFSAERTGGSVSTLTIQRTQQEDSAVYLCASSFVASGFGSYEQYFGPGTRLTVT.